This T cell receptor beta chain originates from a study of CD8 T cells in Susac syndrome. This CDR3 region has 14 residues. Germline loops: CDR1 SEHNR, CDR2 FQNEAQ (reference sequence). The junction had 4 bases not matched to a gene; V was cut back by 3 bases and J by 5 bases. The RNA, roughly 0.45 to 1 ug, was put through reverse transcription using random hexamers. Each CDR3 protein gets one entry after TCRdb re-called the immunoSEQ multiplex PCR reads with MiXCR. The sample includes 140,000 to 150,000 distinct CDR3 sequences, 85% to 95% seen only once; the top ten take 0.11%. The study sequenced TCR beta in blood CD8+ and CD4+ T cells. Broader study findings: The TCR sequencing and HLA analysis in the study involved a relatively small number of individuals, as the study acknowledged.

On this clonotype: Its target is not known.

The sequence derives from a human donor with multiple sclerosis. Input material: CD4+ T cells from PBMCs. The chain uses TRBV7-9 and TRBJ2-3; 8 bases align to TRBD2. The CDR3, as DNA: TGTGCCAGCAGCTTCAGCGGGGGCAGAGATACGCAGTATTTT. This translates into CASSFSGGRDTQYF.